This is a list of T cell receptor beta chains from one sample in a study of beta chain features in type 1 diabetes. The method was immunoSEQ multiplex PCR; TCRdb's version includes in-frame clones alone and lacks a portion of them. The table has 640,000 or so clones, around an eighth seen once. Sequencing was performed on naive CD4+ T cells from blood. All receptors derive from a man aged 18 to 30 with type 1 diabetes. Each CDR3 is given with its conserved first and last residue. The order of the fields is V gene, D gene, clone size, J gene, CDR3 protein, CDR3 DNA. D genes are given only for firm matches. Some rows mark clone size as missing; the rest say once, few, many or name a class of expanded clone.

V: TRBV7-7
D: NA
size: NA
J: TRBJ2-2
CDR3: CASSLSLTGGAGELFF
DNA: TGTGCTAGCAGCTTGTCCCTGACAGGTGGTGCCGGGGAGCTGTTTTTT

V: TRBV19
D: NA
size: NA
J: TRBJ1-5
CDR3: CASRGQIGQPQHF
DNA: TGTGCCAGTAGGGGCCAGATTGGTCAGCCCCAGCATTTT

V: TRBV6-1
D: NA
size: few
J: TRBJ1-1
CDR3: CASSGTANTEAFF
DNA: TGTGCCAGCAGTGGGACCGCGAACACTGAAGCTTTCTTT

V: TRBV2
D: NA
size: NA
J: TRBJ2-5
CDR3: CASGRDLQETQYF
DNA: TGTGCCAGCGGACGGGACCTCCAAGAGACCCAGTACTTC

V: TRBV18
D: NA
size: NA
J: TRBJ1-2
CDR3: CASSPDSTYGYTF
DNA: TGTGCCAGCTCACCGGACAGCACCTATGGCTACACCTTC

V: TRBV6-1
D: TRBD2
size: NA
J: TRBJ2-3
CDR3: CASSAGGLWADTQYF
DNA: TGTGCCAGCAGTGCGGGGGGACTATGGGCAGATACGCAGTATTTT

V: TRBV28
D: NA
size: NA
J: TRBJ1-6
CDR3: CASSWGGVAAPLHF
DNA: TGTGCCAGCAGTTGGGGAGGGGTTGCGGCACCCCTCCACTTT

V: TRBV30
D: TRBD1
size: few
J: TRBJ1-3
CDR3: CAWSTGIGNTIYF
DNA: TGTGCCTGGTCGACAGGGATTGGAAACACCATATATTTT

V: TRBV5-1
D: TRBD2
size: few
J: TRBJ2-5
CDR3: CASSTGTSGGQETQYF
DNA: TGCGCCAGCAGCACCGGGACTAGCGGGGGCCAAGAGACCCAGTACTTC

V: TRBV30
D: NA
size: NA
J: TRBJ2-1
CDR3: CAWSVQGLRGIHNEQFF
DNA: TGTGCCTGGAGTGTACAAGGGTTGAGGGGTATCCACAATGAGCAGTTCTTC

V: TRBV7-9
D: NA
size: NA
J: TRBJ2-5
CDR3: CASRRLQGQETQYF
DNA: TGTGCCAGCAGACGACTACAGGGCCAAGAGACCCAGTACTTC

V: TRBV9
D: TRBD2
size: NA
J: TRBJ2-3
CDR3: CASSPGTSGITDTQYF
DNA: TGTGCCAGCAGCCCCGGGACTAGCGGGATTACAGATACGCAGTATTTT

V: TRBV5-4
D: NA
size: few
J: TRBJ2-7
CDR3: CASSLEGSEQYF
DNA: TGTGCCAGCAGCTTGGAGGGCAGCGAGCAGTACTTC

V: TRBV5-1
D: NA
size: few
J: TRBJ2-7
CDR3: CASSLRGGYEQYF
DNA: TGCGCCAGCAGCTTGAGAGGAGGTTACGAGCAGTACTTC

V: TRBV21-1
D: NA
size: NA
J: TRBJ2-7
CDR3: CASSHRSSGAYEQYF
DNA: TGTGCCAGCAGCCACCGGTCTAGCGGGGCCTACGAGCAGTACTTC

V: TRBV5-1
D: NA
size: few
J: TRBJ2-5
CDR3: CASSFLETQYF
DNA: TGCGCCAGCAGCTTTCTGGAGACCCAGTACTTC

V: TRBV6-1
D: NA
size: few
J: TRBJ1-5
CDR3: CASSDDSVNQPQHF
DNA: TGTGCCAGCAGTGACGACAGCGTCAATCAGCCCCAGCATTTT

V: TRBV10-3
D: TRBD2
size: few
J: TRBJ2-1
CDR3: CAIDPGTSGGLSYNEQFF
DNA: TGTGCCATCGACCCCGGGACTAGCGGGGGGCTTTCCTACAATGAGCAGTTCTTC

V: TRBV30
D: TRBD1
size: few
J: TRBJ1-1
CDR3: CAWVGQGVPMNTEAFF
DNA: TGTGCCTGGGTTGGACAGGGAGTCCCCATGAACACTGAAGCTTTCTTT

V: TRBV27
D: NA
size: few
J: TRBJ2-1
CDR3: CASSPGYNEQFF
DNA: TGTGCCAGCAGTCCCGGATACAATGAGCAGTTCTTC

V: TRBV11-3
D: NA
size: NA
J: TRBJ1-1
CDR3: CASSLAGALNTEAFF
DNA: TGTGCCAGCAGCTTAGCGGGCGCGCTGAACACTGAAGCTTTCTTT

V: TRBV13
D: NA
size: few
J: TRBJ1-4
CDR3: CASSRRTVEKLFF
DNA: TGTGCCAGCAGCAGGCGGACAGTTGAAAAACTGTTTTTT

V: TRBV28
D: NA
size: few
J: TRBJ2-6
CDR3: CASSSPPTPSGANVLTF
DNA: TGTGCCAGCAGTTCCCCGCCCACTCCCTCTGGGGCCAACGTCCTGACTTTC

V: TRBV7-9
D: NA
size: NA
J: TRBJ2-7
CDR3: CASSSRPGLGEQYF
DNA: TGTGCCAGCAGCTCAAGGCCAGGTCTGGGCGAGCAGTACTTC

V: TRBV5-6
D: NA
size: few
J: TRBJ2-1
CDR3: CASLNRGVSYNEQFF
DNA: TGTGCCAGCCTCAACCGGGGCGTCTCCTACAATGAGCAGTTCTTC

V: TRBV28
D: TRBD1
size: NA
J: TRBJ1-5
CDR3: CASSPGQGGDQPQHF
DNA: TGTGCCAGCAGCCCTGGCCAGGGGGGCGATCAGCCCCAGCATTTT

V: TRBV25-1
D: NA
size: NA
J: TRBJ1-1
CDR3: CASSATGSSTEAFF
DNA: TGTGCCAGCAGTGCAACAGGGTCGAGCACTGAAGCTTTCTTT